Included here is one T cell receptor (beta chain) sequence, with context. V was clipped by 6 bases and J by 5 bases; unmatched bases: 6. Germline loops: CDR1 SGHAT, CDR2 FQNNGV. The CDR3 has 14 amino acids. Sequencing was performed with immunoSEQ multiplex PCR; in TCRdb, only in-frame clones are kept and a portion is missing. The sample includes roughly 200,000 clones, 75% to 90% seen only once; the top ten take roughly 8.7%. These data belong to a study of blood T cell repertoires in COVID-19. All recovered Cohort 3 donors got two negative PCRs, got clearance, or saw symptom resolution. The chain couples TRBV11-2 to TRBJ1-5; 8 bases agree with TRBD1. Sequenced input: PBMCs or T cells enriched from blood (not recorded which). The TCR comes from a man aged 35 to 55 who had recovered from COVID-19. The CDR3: CASRQTGGDQPQHF. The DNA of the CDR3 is TGTGCCAGCAGACAAACAGGGGGAGATCAGCCCCAGCATTTT.